Detailed here is one T cell receptor beta chain. This entry comes from a study of blood T cell repertoires in COVID-19. Method: immunoSEQ multiplex PCR; TCRdb's copy keeps in-frame clones and lacks some. Of approximately 530,000 clones in the sample, approximately 88% were seen once. V trimming: 2 bases; J trimming: 0 bases; junction bases outside the gene matches: 7. CDR3 length: 18 amino acids. Germline CDR1 reads SGHTA; CDR2 reads FQGTGA. The receptor comes from a woman between 50 and 59 years old with COVID-19, enrolled during active disease. The specimen sequenced was peripheral blood. The rearrangement links TRBV7-3 to TRBJ2-7, with 13 bases fitting TRBD2. The CDR3 reads CASSLLEGLAGSSYEQYF. DNA of the CDR3: TGTGCCAGCAGCTTACTGGAGGGACTAGCGGGGAGCTCCTACGAGCAGTACTTC.